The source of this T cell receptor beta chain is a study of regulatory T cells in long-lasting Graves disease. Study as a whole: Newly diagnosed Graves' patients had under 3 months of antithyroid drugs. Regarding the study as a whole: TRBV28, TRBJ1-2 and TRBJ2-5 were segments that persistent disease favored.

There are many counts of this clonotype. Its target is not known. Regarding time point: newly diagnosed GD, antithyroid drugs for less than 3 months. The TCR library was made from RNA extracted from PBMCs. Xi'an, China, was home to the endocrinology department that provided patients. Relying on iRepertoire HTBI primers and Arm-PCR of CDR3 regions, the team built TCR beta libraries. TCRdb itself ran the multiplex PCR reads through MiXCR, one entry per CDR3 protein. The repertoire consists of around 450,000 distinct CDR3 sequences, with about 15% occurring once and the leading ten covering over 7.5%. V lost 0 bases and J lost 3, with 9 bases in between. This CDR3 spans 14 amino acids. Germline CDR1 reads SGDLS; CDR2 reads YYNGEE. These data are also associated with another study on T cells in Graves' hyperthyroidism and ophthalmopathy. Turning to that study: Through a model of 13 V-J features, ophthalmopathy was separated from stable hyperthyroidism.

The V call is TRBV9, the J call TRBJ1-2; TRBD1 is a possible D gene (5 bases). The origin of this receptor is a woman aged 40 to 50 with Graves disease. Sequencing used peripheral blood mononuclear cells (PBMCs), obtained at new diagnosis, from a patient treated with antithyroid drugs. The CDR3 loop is CASSVGGADYGYTF. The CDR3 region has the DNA TGTGCCAGCAGCGTAGGGGGCGCAGACTATGGCTACACCTTC.